The present T cell receptor beta chain was sequenced within a study of T cells in Graves' hyperthyroidism and ophthalmopathy. Uncontrolled infection, other autoimmune disease, pregnancy or lactation excluded patients. Overall study results and limits: Model-based prediction identified ophthalmopathy a median roughly 6.1 months prior to its onset.

This clonotype was recorded many times. Its target is not known. The source material, RNA transcripts, was used to amplify TCR beta CDR3 regions. First-round RT-PCR targeting the TCR CDR3 was performed with the HTBI primer set. In TCRdb, the multiplex PCR reads were re-called with MiXCR into one record per CDR3 protein. This table has 75,000 to 100,000 distinct CDR3 sequences, roughly 40% appearing once. Sequencing input: peripheral blood or thyroid tissue (not recorded which). The clonotype was recovered from a woman in her 30s with Graves' hyperthyroidism.

The CDR3 spells CASSSTPSGDQETQYF. As DNA, the CDR3 is TGTGCCAGCAGTTCCACCCCCTCAGGTGACCAAGAGACCCAGTACTTC. The gene calls are TRBV12-3 or TRBV12-4 and TRBJ2-5; no clear D. V was trimmed by 4 bases and J by 0 bases, leaving 15 bases between them. The CDR3 spans 16 residues.